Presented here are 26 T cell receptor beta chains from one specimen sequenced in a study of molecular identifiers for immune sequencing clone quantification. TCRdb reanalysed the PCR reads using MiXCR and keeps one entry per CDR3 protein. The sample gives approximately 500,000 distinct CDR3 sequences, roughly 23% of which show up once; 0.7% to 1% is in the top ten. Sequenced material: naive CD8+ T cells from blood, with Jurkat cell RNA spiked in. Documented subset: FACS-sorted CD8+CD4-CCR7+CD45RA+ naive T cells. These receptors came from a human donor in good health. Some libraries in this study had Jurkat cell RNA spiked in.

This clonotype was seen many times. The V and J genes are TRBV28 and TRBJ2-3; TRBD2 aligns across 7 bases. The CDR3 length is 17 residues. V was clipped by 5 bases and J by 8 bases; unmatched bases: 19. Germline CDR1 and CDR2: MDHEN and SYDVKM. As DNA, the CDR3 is TGTGCCAGCAGTCCTAGAGTATTTGGAGGGAGGGCCGGTACGCAGTATTTT. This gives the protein CASSPRVFGGRAGTQYF.

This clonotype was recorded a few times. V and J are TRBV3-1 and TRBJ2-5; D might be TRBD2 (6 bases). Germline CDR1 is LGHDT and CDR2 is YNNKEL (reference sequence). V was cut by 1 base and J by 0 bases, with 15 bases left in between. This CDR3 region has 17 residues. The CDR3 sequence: CASSQVPPASDQETQYF. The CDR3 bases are TGTGCCAGCAGCCAAGTGCCCCCGGCTAGCGACCAAGAGACCCAGTACTTC.

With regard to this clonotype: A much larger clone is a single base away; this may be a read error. CDR3 sequence (DNA): TGTGCCAGCAGTTATCCCGCCCTGGGTTCATGGCACATTCAGTACTTC. Translated, it gives CASSYPALGSWHIQYF. The chain links TRBV6-2 or TRBV6-3 to TRBJ2-4, with D unresolved. The germline V gene encodes CDR1 MNHEY and CDR2 SVGEGT. There are 16 residues in the CDR3. Trimming pared 3 bases from V and 8 bases from J, leaving 20 bases between.

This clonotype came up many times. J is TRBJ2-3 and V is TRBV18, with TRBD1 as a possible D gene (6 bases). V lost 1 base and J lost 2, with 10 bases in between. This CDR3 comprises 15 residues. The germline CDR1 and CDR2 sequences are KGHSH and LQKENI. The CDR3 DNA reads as TGTGCCAGCTCACCACAAGGACAGCTCACAGATACGCAGTATTTT. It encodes CASSPQGQLTDTQYF.

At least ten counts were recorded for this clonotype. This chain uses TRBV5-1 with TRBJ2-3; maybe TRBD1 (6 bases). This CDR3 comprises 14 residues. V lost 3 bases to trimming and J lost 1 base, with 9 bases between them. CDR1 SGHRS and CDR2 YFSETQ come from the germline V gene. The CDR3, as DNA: TGCGCCAGCAGCTCCAGGGGTGGCACAGATACGCAGTATTTT. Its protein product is CASSSRGGTDTQYF.

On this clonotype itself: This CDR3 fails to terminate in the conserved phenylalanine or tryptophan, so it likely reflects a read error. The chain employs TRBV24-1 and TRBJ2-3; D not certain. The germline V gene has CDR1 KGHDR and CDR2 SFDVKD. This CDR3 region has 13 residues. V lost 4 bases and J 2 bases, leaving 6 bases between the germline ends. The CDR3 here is CATSEHLTDTQYL. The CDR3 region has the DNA TGTGCCACCAGTGAACACCTCACAGATACGCAGTATTTA.

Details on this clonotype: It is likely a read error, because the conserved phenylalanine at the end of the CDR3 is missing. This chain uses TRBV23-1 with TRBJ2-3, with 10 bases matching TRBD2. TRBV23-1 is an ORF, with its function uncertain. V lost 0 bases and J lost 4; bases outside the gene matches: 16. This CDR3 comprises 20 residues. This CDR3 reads CASSQSRRAGGPLSADTQYS. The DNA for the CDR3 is TGCGCCAGCAGTCAATCACGCCGAGCGGGAGGGCCACTTTCGGCAGATACGCAGTATTCT.

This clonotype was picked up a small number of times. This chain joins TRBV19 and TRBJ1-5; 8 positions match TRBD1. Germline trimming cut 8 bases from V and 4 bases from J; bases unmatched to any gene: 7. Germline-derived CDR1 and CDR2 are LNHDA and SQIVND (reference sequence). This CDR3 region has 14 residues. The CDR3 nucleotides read TGTGCCAGTTCCCGCAGGGGGCCGAATCAGCCCCAGCATTTT. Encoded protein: CASSRRGPNQPQHF.

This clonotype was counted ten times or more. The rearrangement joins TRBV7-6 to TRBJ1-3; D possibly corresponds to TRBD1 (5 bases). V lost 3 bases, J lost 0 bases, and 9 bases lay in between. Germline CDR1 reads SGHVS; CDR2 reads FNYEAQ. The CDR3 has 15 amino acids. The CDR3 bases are TGTGCCAGCAGCTTGACTGACAGCTCTGGAAACACCATATATTTT. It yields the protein CASSLTDSSGNTIYF.

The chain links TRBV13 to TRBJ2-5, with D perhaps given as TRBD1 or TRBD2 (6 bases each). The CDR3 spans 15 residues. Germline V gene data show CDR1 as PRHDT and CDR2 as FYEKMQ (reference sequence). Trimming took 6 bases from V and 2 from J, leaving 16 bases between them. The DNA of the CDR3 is TGTGCCAGCAGAGAGGAGGGGGACTTACAAGAGACCCAGTACTTC. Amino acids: CASREEGDLQETQYF.

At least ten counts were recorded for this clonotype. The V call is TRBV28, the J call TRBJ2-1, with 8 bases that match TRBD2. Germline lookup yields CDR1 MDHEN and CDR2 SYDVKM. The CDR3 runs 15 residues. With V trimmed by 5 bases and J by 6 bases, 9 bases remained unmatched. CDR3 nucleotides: TGTGCCAGCAGTGCTCTGGGACTAGAACTCAATGAGCAGTTCTTC. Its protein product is CASSALGLELNEQFF.

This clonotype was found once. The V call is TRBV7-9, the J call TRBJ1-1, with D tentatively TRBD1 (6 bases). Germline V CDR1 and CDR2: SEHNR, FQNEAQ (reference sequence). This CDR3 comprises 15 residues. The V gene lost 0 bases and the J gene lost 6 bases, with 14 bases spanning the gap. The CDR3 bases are TGTGCCAGCAGCTTAGCGCTTGGAGGGGGTGCTGAAGCTTTCTTT. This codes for CASSLALGGGAEAFF.

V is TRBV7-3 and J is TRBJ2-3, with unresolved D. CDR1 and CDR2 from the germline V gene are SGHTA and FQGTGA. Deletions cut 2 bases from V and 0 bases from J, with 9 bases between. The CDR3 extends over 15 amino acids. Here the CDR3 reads CASSLFPGSTDTQYF. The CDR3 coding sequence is TGTGCCAGCAGCTTATTCCCGGGTAGCACAGATACGCAGTATTTT.

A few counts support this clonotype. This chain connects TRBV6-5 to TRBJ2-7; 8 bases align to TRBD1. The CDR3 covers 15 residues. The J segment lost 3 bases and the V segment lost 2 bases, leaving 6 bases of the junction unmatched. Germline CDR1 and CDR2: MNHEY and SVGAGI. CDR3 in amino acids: CASSYTGGEFYEQYF. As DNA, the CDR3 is TGTGCCAGCAGTTACACAGGGGGAGAATTCTACGAGCAGTACTTC.

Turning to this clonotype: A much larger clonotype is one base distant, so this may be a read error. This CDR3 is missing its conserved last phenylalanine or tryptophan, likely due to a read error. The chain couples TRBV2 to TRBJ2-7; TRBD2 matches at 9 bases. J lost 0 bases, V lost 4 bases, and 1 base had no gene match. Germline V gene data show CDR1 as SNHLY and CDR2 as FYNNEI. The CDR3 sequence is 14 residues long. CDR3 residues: CASSASGVSYEQYL. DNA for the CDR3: TGTGCCAGCAGTGCTAGCGGGGTCTCCTACGAGCAGTACCTC.

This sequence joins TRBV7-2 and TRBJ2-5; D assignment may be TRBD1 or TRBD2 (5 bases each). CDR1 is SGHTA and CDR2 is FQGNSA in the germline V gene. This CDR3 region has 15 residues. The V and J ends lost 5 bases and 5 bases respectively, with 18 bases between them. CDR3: CASSRSSRGVETQYF. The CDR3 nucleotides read TGTGCCAGCAGCCGGTCTTCGAGAGGGGTGGAGACCCAGTACTTC.

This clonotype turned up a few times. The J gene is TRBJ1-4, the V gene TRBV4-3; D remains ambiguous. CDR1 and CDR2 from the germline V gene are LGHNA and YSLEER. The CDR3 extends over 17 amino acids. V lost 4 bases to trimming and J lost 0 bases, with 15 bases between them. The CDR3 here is CASSPFYSDATNEKLFF. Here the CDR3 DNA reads TGCGCCAGCAGCCCGTTTTACAGCGATGCAACTAATGAAAAACTGTTTTTT.

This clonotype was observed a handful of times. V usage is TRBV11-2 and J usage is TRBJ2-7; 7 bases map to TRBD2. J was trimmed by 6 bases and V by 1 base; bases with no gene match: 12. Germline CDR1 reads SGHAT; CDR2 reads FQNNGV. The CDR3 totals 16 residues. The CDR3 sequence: CASSLAQLAMVSEQYF. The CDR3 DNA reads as TGTGCCAGCAGCTTAGCCCAACTAGCGATGGTGAGCGAGCAGTACTTC.

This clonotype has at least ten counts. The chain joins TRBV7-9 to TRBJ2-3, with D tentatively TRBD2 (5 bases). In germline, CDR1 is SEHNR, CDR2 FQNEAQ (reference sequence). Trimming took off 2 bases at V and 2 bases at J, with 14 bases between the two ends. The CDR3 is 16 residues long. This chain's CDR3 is CASSLMDWSFTDTQYF. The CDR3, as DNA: TGTGCCAGCAGCTTAATGGACTGGTCCTTCACAGATACGCAGTATTTT. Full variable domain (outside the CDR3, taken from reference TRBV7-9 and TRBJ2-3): DTGVSQNPRHKITKRGQNVTFRCDPISEHNRLYWYRQTLGQGPEFLTYFQNEAQLEKSRLLSDRFSAERPKGSFSTLEIQRTEQGDSAMYLCASSLMDWSFTDTQYFGPGTRLTVL.

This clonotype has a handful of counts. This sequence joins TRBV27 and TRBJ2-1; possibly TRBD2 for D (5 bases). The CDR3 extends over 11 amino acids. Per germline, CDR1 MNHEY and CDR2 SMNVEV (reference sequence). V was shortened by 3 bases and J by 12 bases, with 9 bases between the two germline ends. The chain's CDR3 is CASSFGGSQFF. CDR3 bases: TGTGCCAGCAGTTTCGGCGGGTCGCAGTTCTTC.

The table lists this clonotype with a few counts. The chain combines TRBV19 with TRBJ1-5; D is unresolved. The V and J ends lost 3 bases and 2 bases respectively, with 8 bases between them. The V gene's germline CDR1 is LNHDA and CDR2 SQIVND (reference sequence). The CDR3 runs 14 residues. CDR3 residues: CASSIPTGNQPQHF. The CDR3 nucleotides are TGTGCCAGTAGTATCCCGACGGGCAATCAGCCCCAGCATTTT.

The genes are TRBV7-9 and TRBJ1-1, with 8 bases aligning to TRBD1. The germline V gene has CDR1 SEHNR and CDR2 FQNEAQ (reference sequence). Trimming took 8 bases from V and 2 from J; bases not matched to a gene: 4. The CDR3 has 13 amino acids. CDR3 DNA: TGTGCCAGCGGACAGGGTCCAAACACTGAAGCTTTCTTT. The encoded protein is CASGQGPNTEAFF.

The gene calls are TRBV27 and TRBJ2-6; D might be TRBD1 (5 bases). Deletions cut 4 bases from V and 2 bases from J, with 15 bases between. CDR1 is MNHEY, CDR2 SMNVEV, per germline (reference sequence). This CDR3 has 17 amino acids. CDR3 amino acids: CASSWQGRMAGANVLTF. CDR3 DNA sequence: TGTGCCAGCAGTTGGCAGGGTAGAATGGCTGGGGCCAACGTCCTGACTTTC.

In nucleotides, the CDR3 is TGTGCCAGCAGTGAAACCGGGACAGCATATGGCTACACCTTC. Translating it yields CASSETGTAYGYTF. The chain recombines TRBV11-2 with TRBJ1-2; TRBD1 matches at 7 bases. The V gene's germline CDR1 is SGHAT and CDR2 FQNNGV. V lost 6 bases to trimming and J lost 5 bases; unmatched junction nucleotides: 9. This CDR3 spans 14 amino acids.

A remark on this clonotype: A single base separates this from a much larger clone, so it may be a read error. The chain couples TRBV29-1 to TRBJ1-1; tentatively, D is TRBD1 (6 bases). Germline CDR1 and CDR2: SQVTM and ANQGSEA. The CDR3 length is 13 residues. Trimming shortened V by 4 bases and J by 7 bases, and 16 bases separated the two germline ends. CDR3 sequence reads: CSVGDLRGFEAFF. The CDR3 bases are TGCAGCGTTGGAGATCTTAGGGGGTTTGAAGCTTTCTTT.

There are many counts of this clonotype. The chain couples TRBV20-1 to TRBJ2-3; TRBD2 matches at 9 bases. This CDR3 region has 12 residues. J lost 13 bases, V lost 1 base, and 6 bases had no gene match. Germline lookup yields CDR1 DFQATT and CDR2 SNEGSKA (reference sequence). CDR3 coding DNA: TGCAGTGCTAGAGGACTAGCGGCCGTGGAGTATTTT. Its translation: CSARGLAAVEYF.